This T cell receptor (beta chain) appears in the sequencing data of a study of blood T cell repertoires in COVID-19. Looking at the study overall: The cDNA or gDNA used as material had been derived from T cells, B-cell-depleted T cells, or PBMCs.

In the study's own analysis: Cell counts per sample came from amplifying reference gene primers. Assay: immunoSEQ multiplex PCR; the TCRdb copy retains only in-frame clones and omits some. V, J and clone size derive from that table, while D and trimming were established from the DNA sequence. The data hold about 310,000 clones, with about nine tenths observed a single time. Trimming cost V 3 bases and J 5 bases; bases outside gene matches: 10. The CDR3 has 16 residues. The germline gives CDR1 MDHEN, CDR2 SYDVKM. The sequenced sample consisted of peripheral blood. This TCR was recovered from a man aged 50 to 60 with active or convalescent COVID-19. The V and J genes are TRBV28 and TRBJ2-5; 9 nucleotides match TRBD2. This chain's CDR3 is CASSLSSGEARETQYF. The CDR3 region has the DNA TGTGCCAGCAGTTTGTCTAGCGGGGAGGCGAGGGAGACCCAGTACTTC.